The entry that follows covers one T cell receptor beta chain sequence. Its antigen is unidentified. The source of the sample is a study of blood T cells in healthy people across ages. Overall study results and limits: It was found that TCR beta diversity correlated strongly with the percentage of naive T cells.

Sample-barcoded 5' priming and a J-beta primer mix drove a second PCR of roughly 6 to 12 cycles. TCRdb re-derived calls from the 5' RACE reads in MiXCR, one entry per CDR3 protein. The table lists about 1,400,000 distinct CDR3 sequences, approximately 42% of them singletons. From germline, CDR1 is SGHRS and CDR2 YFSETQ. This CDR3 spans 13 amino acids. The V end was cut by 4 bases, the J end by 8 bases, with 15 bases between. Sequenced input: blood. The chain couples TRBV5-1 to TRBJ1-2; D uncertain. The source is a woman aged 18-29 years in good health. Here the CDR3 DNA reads TGCGCCAGCAGCCCTGGGCTGGCCGGCGGCTACACCTTC. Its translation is CASSPGLAGGYTF.